A single sample gave rise to the 26 T cell receptor beta chains below, sequenced in a study of blood T cells in healthy people across ages. Through a sample-barcoded 5' primer and a J-beta primer mix, a second PCR was run for roughly 7 to 11 cycles. TCRdb re-analysed the 5' RACE reads in MiXCR, keeping a single row per CDR3 protein. Of about 1.8 million distinct CDR3 sequences listed, roughly 50% are singletons. Sequenced sample: blood. These TCRs come from a middle-aged woman in good health.

This clonotype was seen a handful of times. The chain couples TRBV7-2 to TRBJ2-7; D is perhaps TRBD1 (6 bases). The CDR3 is 14 amino acids. CDR1 and CDR2 from the germline V gene are SGHTA and FQGNSA. The V end lost 4 bases, the J end lost 0 bases, and 10 bases lay between the germline ends. CDR3 residues: CASSSGVPSYEQYF. The CDR3 DNA reads TGTGCCAGCAGCTCAGGGGTCCCCTCCTACGAGCAGTACTTC.

The chain links TRBV6-2 or TRBV6-3 to TRBJ1-1; D is unresolved. Looked up from germline, CDR1 is MNHEY and CDR2 is SVGEGT. The CDR3 extends over 14 amino acids. The V and J ends lost 0 bases and 1 base respectively, with 6 bases between them. Written as DNA, the CDR3 is TGTGCCAGCAGTTACTCGAGGCAGAACACTGAAGCTTTCTTT. It encodes CASSYSRQNTEAFF.

This clonotype was counted only a few times. The V call is TRBV7-9, the J call TRBJ2-5; 8 positions match TRBD1. Germline loops: CDR1 SEHNR, CDR2 FQNEAQ (reference sequence). J gave up 5 bases and V 6 bases, and 8 bases lay outside the gene matches. The CDR3 consists of 14 residues. The CDR3 sequence is CASSSAGGWETQYF. The CDR3 nucleotides read TGTGCCAGCAGTTCGGCAGGGGGCTGGGAGACCCAGTACTTC.

The sample holds a few counts of this clonotype. This chain uses TRBV6-2 or TRBV6-3 with TRBJ2-1; 12 bases are shared with TRBD2. The V and J ends lost 8 bases and 7 bases, in that order; junction bases with no gene match: 15. The CDR3 totals 17 residues. Per germline, CDR1 MNHEY and CDR2 SVGEGT. The CDR3 is CASRNGGLTSGRNEQFF. CDR3 sequence (DNA): TGTGCCAGCCGAAACGGGGGGCTCACTAGCGGGAGGAATGAGCAGTTCTTC.

This chain connects TRBV6-6 to TRBJ2-5, with D maybe TRBD2 (6 bases). CDR1 and CDR2 (germline): MNHNY, SVGAGI (reference sequence). The CDR3 runs to 12 residues. Deletions cut 11 bases from V and 1 base from J, with 11 bases between. In DNA, the CDR3 is TGTGCCGCGGCGGGGCCCCAAGAGACCCAGTACTTC. It is translated as CAAAGPQETQYF.

The chain employs TRBV11-2 and TRBJ2-5; D not certain. The germline gives CDR1 SGHAT, CDR2 FQNNGV. With 1 base removed from V and 6 bases from J, the gap between germline ends came to 6 bases. The length of the CDR3 is 12 residues. The CDR3 spells CASSLGAKTQYF. For the CDR3, the DNA is TGTGCCAGCAGCTTAGGGGCTAAGACCCAGTACTTC.

This clonotype was seen more than once but under ten times. The chain couples TRBV5-1 to TRBJ2-7; D is uncertain. There are 13 residues in the CDR3. Trimming pared 2 bases from V and 6 bases from J, leaving 12 bases between. Per the germline V gene, CDR1 is SGHRS and CDR2 is YFSETQ. The CDR3: CASSLHQRSEQYF. The CDR3 nucleotides are TGCGCCAGCAGCTTACACCAGCGCTCCGAGCAGTACTTC.

The gene calls are TRBV6-2 or TRBV6-3 and TRBJ2-4; 10 nucleotides align to TRBD1. This CDR3 is built from 16 residues. V dropped 4 bases and J dropped 1; count of bases not matched to a gene: 4. Per germline, CDR1 MNHEY and CDR2 SVGEGT. CDR3 nucleotide sequence: TGTGCCAGCAGTTTTCCGGACAGGGGGGCCAAAAACATTCAGTACTTC. Translated, it gives CASSFPDRGAKNIQYF.

Only a few counts were recorded for this clonotype. The CDR3 reads CASSVAFRGPPQETQYF. As DNA, the CDR3 is TGTGCCAGCAGTGTAGCGTTCAGGGGGCCCCCCCAAGAGACCCAGTACTTC. The chain couples TRBV6-1 to TRBJ2-5, with TRBD1 identical over 8 bases. V lost 4 bases and J lost 1; bases outside the gene matches: 11. CDR1 is MNHNS, CDR2 SASEGT, per germline. The CDR3 contains 17 residues.

This clonotype was observed a few times. The chain has TRBV29-1 and TRBJ2-5, with a weak D call TRBD1 (5 bases). The CDR3 runs 14 residues. Trimming shortened V by 2 bases and J by 4 bases, and 14 bases separated the two germline ends. Germline V gene data show CDR1 as SQVTM and CDR2 as ANQGSEA. The CDR3 DNA follows: TGCAGCGTTGAATGGGTCAGGGAATCAGAGACCCAGTACTTC. Its translation: CSVEWVRESETQYF. Together with reference TRBV29-1 and TRBJ2-5, the CDR3 gives the full variable domain: SAVISQKPSRDICQRGTSLTIQCQVDSQVTMMFWYRQQPGQSLTLIATANQGSEATYESGFVIDKFPISRPNLTFSTLTVSNMSPEDSSIYLCSVEWVRESETQYFGPGTRLLVL.

This clonotype was picked up a small number of times. V usage is TRBV11-2 and J usage is TRBJ2-3; no clear D gene. Per germline, CDR1 SGHAT and CDR2 FQNNGV. The CDR3 is made up of 16 amino acids. Deletions cut 5 bases from V and 1 base from J, with 16 bases between. In DNA form, the CDR3 reads TGTGCCAGCAGCGACTTAAAAGATTGTTGCACAGATACGCAGTATTTT. Translating gives CASSDLKDCCTDTQYF.

V is TRBV6-2 or TRBV6-3 and J is TRBJ2-5; D possibly corresponds to TRBD2 (6 bases). V was cut by 4 bases and J by 3 bases, with 12 bases left in between. Germline V gene lookup returns CDR1 MNHEY and CDR2 SVGEGT. The CDR3 covers 14 residues. The CDR3 nucleotides read TGTGCCAGCAGTTCCGCGGGATTCAAAGAGACCCAGTACTTC. Translated: CASSSAGFKETQYF.

This clonotype was found many times. The CDR3 protein is CASSPGLAGDPYNEQFF. The CDR3 bases are TGCGCCAGCAGCCCGGGACTAGCGGGGGACCCCTACAATGAGCAGTTCTTC. The V call is TRBV5-1, the J call TRBJ2-1; 14 positions match TRBD2. Germline-derived CDR1 and CDR2 are SGHRS and YFSETQ. The V and J ends lost 4 bases and 2 bases, in that order; junction bases with no gene match: 5. This CDR3 is built from 17 residues.

This chain joins TRBV20-1 and TRBJ2-5, with D possibly called TRBD1 or TRBD2 (6 bases each). This CDR3 region has 12 residues. CDR1 and CDR2 (germline): DFQATT, SNEGSKA (reference sequence). V shed 6 bases and J shed 11 bases, with 19 bases lying between them. CDR3 DNA: TGCAGTGCGCACAGGGTAGCGGAGGAGCAGTACTTC. Translating it yields CSAHRVAEEQYF.

This clonotype was seen a handful of times. This chain joins TRBV24-1 and TRBJ2-3; the D gene is possibly TRBD2 (5 bases). CDR3 size: 14 residues. V gave up 0 bases and J gave up 3 bases, with 6 bases separating them. Germline-derived CDR1 and CDR2 are KGHDR and SFDVKD. This CDR3 reads CATSDLRETDTQYF. The CDR3 DNA follows: TGTGCCACCAGTGATTTGCGGGAAACAGATACGCAGTATTTT.

This clonotype turned up a few times. The CDR3 DNA follows: TGCGCCAGCAGCCAAGATATGGATACGCAGTATTTT. Translating gives CASSQDMDTQYF. The rearrangement uses TRBV4-3 and TRBJ2-3; D remains unclear. V dropped 0 bases and J dropped 6 bases, with 4 bases sitting between them. The germline CDR1 and CDR2 sequences are LGHNA and YSLEER. This CDR3 region has 12 residues.

The chain is built from TRBV28 and TRBJ1-2; D gene ambiguous. Germline CDR1 MDHEN, CDR2 SYDVKM. This CDR3 contains 13 residues. Trimming cost V 6 bases and J 1 base, with 9 bases left between them. Here the CDR3 reads CASRRNLNYGYTF. In DNA form, the CDR3 reads TGTGCCAGCAGACGCAACCTTAACTATGGCTACACCTTC.

The chain recombines TRBV20-1 with TRBJ2-7, with TRBD2 matching 8 bases. CDR1 is DFQATT and CDR2 is SNEGSKA in the germline V gene (reference sequence). Unmatched junction bases numbered 10, after V lost 3 bases and J lost 3 bases. There are 15 residues in the CDR3. DNA of the CDR3: TGCAGTGCTAGGAGTTCTCGGGGGGGCGGCTACGAGCAGTACTTC. Translation gives CSARSSRGGGYEQYF.

The V and J genes are TRBV20-1 and TRBJ2-1, with D perhaps TRBD2 (7 bases). CDR1 is DFQATT, CDR2 SNEGSKA, per germline (reference sequence). The CDR3 contains 14 residues. V was clipped by 3 bases and J by 2 bases, with 11 bases between them. CDR3 in DNA: TGCAGTGCTAGCGCCGGGGGGCCCTACAATGAGCAGTTCTTC. This encodes CSASAGGPYNEQFF.

A few counts support this clonotype. CDR3 coding DNA: TGTGCCAGCAACCCTACTAGCGGGGGCTCCTACAATGAGCAGTTCTTC. Translating gives CASNPTSGGSYNEQFF. The gene calls are TRBV6-5 and TRBJ2-1; 11 bases match TRBD2. The V segment lost 7 bases and the J segment 0 bases; nucleotides outside the gene matches: 5. Germline V lookup: CDR1 MNHEY, CDR2 SVGAGI. The CDR3 contains 16 residues.

On this clonotype: An end of the junction does not agree with germline; a read error may underlie this. The chain has TRBV7-3 and TRBJ2-1; 8 nucleotides agree with TRBD1. Germline CDR1 and CDR2: SGHTA and FQGTGA. This CDR3 is built from 15 residues. The CDR3 DNA reads as TGTGCCAGCAGCTTAGCCTCAGGGGGCTACAAGGAGCAGTTCTTC. Amino acid sequence: CASSLASGGYKEQFF.

This chain uses TRBV12-5 with TRBJ1-2, with unresolved D. CDR3 length equals 12 residues. Trimming removed 5 bases at V and 7 bases at J, with 11 bases between. The germline gives CDR1 LGHNT, CDR2 FRNRAP. The CDR3 is CASGTPGGGYTF. CDR3 DNA: TGTGCTAGTGGTACCCCAGGCGGTGGCTACACCTTC.

The chain combines TRBV5-6 with TRBJ2-3; D possibly corresponds to TRBD1 (5 bases). Germline CDR1 is SGHDT and CDR2 is YYEEEE. CDR3 length: 12 amino acids. V was pared by 4 bases and J by 9 bases, with 12 bases between. The CDR3 DNA follows: TGTGCCAGCAGCCCGCCAGGGTCCACGCAGTATTTT. This codes for CASSPPGSTQYF.

CDR3 sequence reads: CASSLAGENTDTQYF. The CDR3 DNA is TGTGCCAGCAGCCTAGCGGGGGAAAACACAGATACGCAGTATTTT. The genes are TRBV14 and TRBJ2-3; TRBD2 agrees at 9 bases. The CDR3 spans 15 residues. V lost 4 bases and J lost 2; bases outside the gene matches: 4. Germline V lookup: CDR1 SGHDN, CDR2 FVKESK.

The V and J genes are TRBV9 and TRBJ1-2, with D hard to call. Per germline, CDR1 SGDLS and CDR2 YYNGEE. With 3 bases removed from V and 3 bases from J, the gap between germline ends came to 9 bases. The CDR3 is 13 residues long. CDR3 loop: CASSDDMHYGYTF. The CDR3 DNA follows: TGTGCCAGCAGCGACGACATGCACTATGGCTACACCTTC.

This clonotype was detected only a few times. This sequence joins TRBV2 and TRBJ2-6; D remains unclear. The V gene's germline CDR1 is SNHLY and CDR2 FYNNEI. V dropped 7 bases and J dropped 0 bases, with 10 bases sitting between them. The CDR3 contains 15 residues. The CDR3 here is CASKNGVSGANVLTF. DNA of the CDR3: TGTGCCAGCAAAAACGGAGTCTCTGGGGCCAACGTCCTGACTTTC.